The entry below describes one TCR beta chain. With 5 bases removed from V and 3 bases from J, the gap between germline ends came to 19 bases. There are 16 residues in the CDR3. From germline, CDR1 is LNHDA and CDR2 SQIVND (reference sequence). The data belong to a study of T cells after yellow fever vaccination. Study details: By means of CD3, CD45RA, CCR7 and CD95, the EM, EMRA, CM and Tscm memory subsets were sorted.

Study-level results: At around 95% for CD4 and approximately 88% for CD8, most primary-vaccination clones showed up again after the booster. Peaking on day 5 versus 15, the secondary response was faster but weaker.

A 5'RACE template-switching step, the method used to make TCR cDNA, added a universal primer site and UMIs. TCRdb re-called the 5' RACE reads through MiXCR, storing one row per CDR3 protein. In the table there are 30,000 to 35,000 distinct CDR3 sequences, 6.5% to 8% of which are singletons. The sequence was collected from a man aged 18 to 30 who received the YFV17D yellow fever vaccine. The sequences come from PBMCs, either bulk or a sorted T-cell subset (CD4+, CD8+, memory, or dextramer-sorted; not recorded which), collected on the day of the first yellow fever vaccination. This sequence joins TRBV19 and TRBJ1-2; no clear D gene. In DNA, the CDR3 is TGTGCCAGTAGTCCCAGGAAAGGAGTCGGCGACTATGGCTACACCTTC. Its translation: CASSPRKGVGDYGYTF.